This record looks at one T cell receptor beta chain sequence and its context. Under the authors' procedure: By means of reference gene primer amplification, nucleated cell counts were estimated. Produced via immunoSEQ multiplex PCR; TCRdb's table is partial and in-frame only. V, J and clone size are those of that table, while D and trimming were read from the DNA. The sample has 230,000 or so clones, roughly 80% seen once; the top ten hold approximately 3.6%. The data belong to a study of blood T cell repertoires in COVID-19. Study context: Material from acute and convalescent COVID-19 was sourced from the United States, Italy and Spain.

Participant ages covered about 18 to 95 years across 24 US areas. Either two negative PCRs, clearance, or symptom resolution qualified Cohort 3 donors as recovered. The sample comprised PBMCs or T cells enriched from blood (not recorded which). The sequence derives from a man aged 45-65 years who had recovered from COVID-19.

The CDR3 nucleotides read TGTGCCAGCAGCTCGACAGGGTATGGCTACACCTTC. Translated: CASSSTGYGYTF. The chain is built from TRBV9 and TRBJ1-2, with 7 nucleotides matching TRBD1. V was pared by 4 bases and J by 5 bases, with 2 bases of the junction left unmatched. The CDR3 length is 12 residues. The germline CDR1 and CDR2 sequences are SGDLS and YYNGEE.